This TCR beta chain was observed in a study of beta chain features in type 1 diabetes (dated by TCRdb to 2016 to 2018). Study-wide context: Patients and healthy donors did not differ in mean age, gender distribution, total cell number or subset yield. A total of around 110,000,000 sorted cells were examined across all samples, and a strong correlation was observed between cell number per subset and RNA yield. The study compared TCRB repertoires of sorted circulating CD4+ T cell subsets between recently diagnosed type 1 diabetes patients and matched healthy donors. Whereas all 30 or so donors provided naive and central memory subsets, regulatory and stem cell-like memory subsets were isolated from just 8 patients and about eight healthy donors. Points the paper makes about the study in general: Patients with type 1 diabetes made fewer insertions and deleted more nucleotides at VDJ recombination sites, implying thymic rearrangement abnormalities. Naive, central memory and regulatory TCRB repertoires appeared more similar among patients than among healthy donors. Sequencing cDNA rather than genomic DNA could over-represent highly expressing activated cells, although activation and CD3 levels did not differ between groups. In all four CD4+ subsets, TCRB CDR3 length was moderately but significantly shorter in type 1 diabetes patients. Shorter templates might have been favored by PCR, but patient and control samples were amplified and corrected together, so both groups would have been affected equally by any skew. HLA sub-analyses involved small numbers of individuals, so any influence of HLA type on TCRB rearrangement remained unresolved.

Each donor gave one peripheral blood draw, roughly 0.11 L on average, collected into heparinised tubes. Using a panel that included CD45RO, CCR7, CD25, CD127, CD95 and CD27, naive, central memory, regulatory and stem cell-like memory CD4+ T cells were sorted on a BD FACSAria II. Every sorted population had a purity above 98%. PBMCs were isolated immediately by Lymphoprep density gradient centrifugation and stained directly without culture. To minimize batch effects, samples were stained and sorted in pairs, one healthy donor with one patient per experiment. From the cysteine up to the phenylalanine, the CDR3 has a length of 16 residues. The read is trimmed to its CDR3 DNA, 48 bases read in frame from base 1. The entire isolated RNA was reverse transcribed using the High Capacity cDNA Reverse Transcription Kit, and thus expressed TCRB transcripts were sequenced. Deep immunoSEQ sequencing was performed on naive, central memory and regulatory T cell samples, with an average of around 3.5 million total reads per sample. After sorted cells were lysed in RLT buffer, RNA was extracted with DNase-treated RNeasy Micro or Mini kits, with the choice depending on cell number. Each cell subset was processed separately to prevent cross-contamination, with patient and healthy donor samples processed together. TCRB sequences were amplified from cDNA with the immunoSEQ multiplex PCR, producing 87-bp fragments spanning the CDR3 region. Sequencing of the amplicons was done on the Illumina HiSeq platform. As for how the authors treated the data: PCR bias was corrected computationally using synthetic template baselines, and reads within Hamming distance 2 were collapsed, with unmergeable singletons discarded. Reads were aligned against IMGT to assign V, D and J genes, CDR3 length and insertions or deletions at six rearrangement sites. Within each subset, clonotype counts were normalized to sorted cell number, after which true diversity and Gini coefficients were computed with the tcR R package. The overlap coefficient, calculated on TCRB nucleotide sequences, was used to quantify repertoire sharing. The immuneACCESS repertoire file appears here via TCRdb, limited to in-frame rearrangements. These files lack a portion of the clones; in checked studies, under half of the deficit traces to unresolved V genes, and the cause of the others is not known. From that table come the V and J calls and clone size; the DNA was used to work out D and trimming. The sample table contains 250,000 to 300,000 clones; only one count was recorded for 8% of them. The ten largest clones capture 1% of the sample.

Regarding this clone: This receptor's antigen is unknown. No clone much larger than this one lies a single base away; base qualities are absent.

The V gene is TRBV21-1 and the J gene is TRBJ2-5. TRBV21-1 is shown as a pseudogene. The clonotype was recovered from a woman younger than 30 in good health. The sample comprised central memory CD4+ T cells from blood. CDR3 loop: CASSKALTSPFETQYF. The base sequence is TGTGCCAGCAGCAAAGCGCTTACCTCGCCCTTCGAGACCCAGTACTTC.